The 13 T cell receptor beta chains below come from one sample, sequenced in a study of blood T cell repertoires in COVID-19. Data came from immunoSEQ multiplex PCR; TCRdb stores just in-frame clones and leaves some out. The sample lists 55,000 to 70,000 clones, approximately 92% occurring once. The sequencing sample was made of peripheral blood. The receptors come from a human donor in a cohort sampled during active COVID-19.

This chain uses TRBV27 with TRBJ1-1, with TRBD1 matching 9 bases. V dropped 6 bases and J dropped 4; count of bases not matched to a gene: 3. Germline V gene sequence: CDR1 MNHEY, CDR2 SMNVEV (reference sequence). The CDR3 is 13 residues long. CDR3 sequence reads: CASRLQGATEAFF. CDR3 DNA sequence: TGTGCCAGCAGACTACAGGGGGCCACTGAAGCTTTCTTT.

The V gene is TRBV2, the J gene TRBJ2-3; TRBD1 is a possible D gene (6 bases). Trimming removed 0 bases at V and 3 bases at J, with 10 bases between. Looked up from germline, CDR1 is SNHLY and CDR2 is FYNNEI. The CDR3 runs to 15 residues. CDR3: CASSEAQGRTDTQYF. The CDR3 DNA sequence: TGTGCCAGCAGTGAAGCACAGGGTAGGACAGATACGCAGTATTTT.

The V call is TRBV5-1, the J call TRBJ1-3; D gene uncertain. The CDR3 loop spans 15 amino acids. The V gene's germline CDR1 is SGHRS and CDR2 YFSETQ. V was trimmed by 8 bases and J by 0 bases, leaving 15 bases between them. CDR3 residues: CASRTDGSSGNTIYF. As DNA, the CDR3 is TGCGCCAGTAGGACGGACGGGAGCTCTGGAAACACCATATATTTT.

This sequence joins TRBV4-2 and TRBJ2-1, with D possibly being TRBD2 (6 bases). Germline assignment: CDR1 LGHNA and CDR2 YNFKEQ. The CDR3 extends over 17 amino acids. Trimming pared 4 bases from V and 10 bases from J, leaving 26 bases between. Written as DNA, the CDR3 is TGTGCCAGCAGCCTATCTCACACACTGGGAGGCGCCGGAGAGCAGTTCTTC. It codes for CASSLSHTLGGAGEQFF.

The chain joins TRBV19 to TRBJ2-2, with a tentative D call TRBD2 (5 bases). V lost 6 bases, J lost 6 bases, and 17 bases lay in between. This CDR3 has 15 amino acids. The germline CDR1 and CDR2 sequences are LNHDA and SQIVND (reference sequence). CDR3 amino acids: CASSPGWPGAGELFF. The CDR3 DNA is TGTGCCAGTAGCCCTGGCTGGCCCGGGGCCGGGGAGCTGTTTTTT.

This chain joins TRBV5-1 and TRBJ1-4; maybe TRBD1 (6 bases). The CDR3 consists of 14 residues. The V gene lost 5 bases and the J gene lost 2 bases, with 10 bases spanning the gap. Germline values: CDR1 SGHRS, CDR2 YFSETQ. CDR3 in amino acids: CASRPGVTNEKLFF. Here the CDR3 DNA reads TGCGCCAGCAGGCCAGGGGTCACTAATGAAAAACTGTTTTTT. Filled out from reference TRBV5-1 and TRBJ1-4, the complete variable domain reads KAGVTQTPRYLIKTRGQQVTLSCSPISGHRSVSWYQQTPGQGLQFLFEYFSETQRNKGNFPGRFSGRQFSNSRSEMNVSTLELGDSALYLCASRPGVTNEKLFFGSGTQLSVL.

The chain uses TRBV18 and TRBJ1-2, with D perhaps TRBD1 (6 bases). Trimming stripped 2 bases from V and 4 bases from J, with 23 bases between. Germline assignment: CDR1 KGHSH and CDR2 LQKENI. This CDR3 region has 18 residues. The CDR3 region is CASSPSPTGSQVSYGYTF. CDR3 sequence (DNA): TGTGCCAGCTCACCATCCCCTACAGGGTCCCAGGTTTCCTATGGCTACACCTTC.

This chain connects TRBV6-5 to TRBJ1-6, with a tentative D call TRBD1 (5 bases). CDR3 length: 14 residues. V lost 10 bases and J 8 bases, leaving 18 bases between the germline ends. Germline V gene data show CDR1 as MNHEY and CDR2 as SVGAGI. The CDR3 region is CATKPPGLYSPLHF. CDR3 in DNA: TGTGCCACGAAGCCACCGGGACTTTATTCACCCCTCCACTTT.

V is TRBV5-4 and J is TRBJ2-3; TRBD2 is a possible D gene (6 bases). V was pared by 4 bases and J by 7 bases, with 13 bases between. Germline V gene data show CDR1 as SGHNT and CDR2 as YYREEE (reference sequence). This CDR3 has 13 residues. The CDR3 sequence: CASSEEAGYTQYF. The CDR3 region has the DNA TGTGCCAGCAGCGAGGAGGCGGGATATACGCAGTATTTT. The whole variable domain, remainder taken from reference TRBV5-4 and TRBJ2-3, is ETGVTQSPTHLIKTRGQQVTLRCSSQSGHNTVSWYQQALGQGPQFIFQYYREEENGRGNFPPRFSGLQFPNYSSELNVNALELDDSALYLCASSEEAGYTQYFGPGTRLTVL.

The chain joins TRBV6-6 to TRBJ1-5, with 10 bases matching TRBD1. The germline V gene has CDR1 MNHNY and CDR2 SVGAGI (reference sequence). This CDR3 spans 15 amino acids. V lost 7 bases, J lost 11 bases, and 14 bases stayed unmatched. The CDR3, as DNA: TGTGCCAGCACCGGGACAGGGGACGACCGTATGTCCCAGCATTTT. The encoded protein is CASTGTGDDRMSQHF.

To note about this clone: At one of its ends the junction is not consistent with the germline gene, which may arise from a read error. The J gene is TRBJ1-1, the V gene TRBV10-3; the D gene is possibly TRBD1 (5 bases). Germline CDR1 reads ENHRY; CDR2 reads SYGVKD. This CDR3 region has 12 residues. This CDR3 reads CAISESGGVHQF. The CDR3 DNA follows: TGTGCCATCAGTGAGTCGGGGGGGGTCCACCAATTT.

The gene calls are TRBV28 and TRBJ2-1; 7 nucleotides align to TRBD1. Trimming removed 5 bases from V and 2 bases from J; junction bases left unmatched: 6. The CDR3 contains 15 residues. Germline lookup yields CDR1 MDHEN and CDR2 SYDVKM. CDR3 DNA: TGTGCCAGCAGTGATGACAGGGAAACCTACAATGAGCAGTTCTTC. It translates to CASSDDRETYNEQFF.

The chain has TRBV11-2 and TRBJ1-4; D ambiguous. CDR1 and CDR2 from the germline V gene are SGHAT and FQNNGV. The CDR3 covers 13 residues. The V end lost 4 bases, the J end lost 11 bases, and 14 bases lay between the germline ends. The CDR3 coding sequence is TGTGCCAGCAGCTACGACCCCACGGGGAAACTGTTTTTT. Amino acids: CASSYDPTGKLFF.